The T cell receptor (beta chain) described here comes from a study of blood T cell repertoires in COVID-19. Overall study: The study drew acute and convalescent COVID-19 samples from the United States, Italy and Spain.

The CDR3 consists of 16 residues. The trim removed 3 bases at V and 4 bases at J, leaving 9 bases unmatched. Germline CDR1 LNHNV, CDR2 YYDKDF (reference sequence). Original processing notes: How many nucleated cells were present was estimated from reference gene primer amplification. Sequenced by immunoSEQ multiplex PCR; TCRdb stores in-frame clones only, minus some. That table gives V, J and clone size, and the DNA gave D and trimming. This sample has more than 85,000 clones, with about 79% found just once. This sequence joins TRBV15 and TRBJ1-5; 7 positions agree with TRBD1. Sequencing was carried out using peripheral blood. The TCR comes from a woman over 75 with active or convalescent COVID-19. CDR3 DNA: TGTGCCACCAGCAGTAATAAGGGGGCTGGGAATCAGCCCCAGCATTTT. Translation: CATSSNKGAGNQPQHF.